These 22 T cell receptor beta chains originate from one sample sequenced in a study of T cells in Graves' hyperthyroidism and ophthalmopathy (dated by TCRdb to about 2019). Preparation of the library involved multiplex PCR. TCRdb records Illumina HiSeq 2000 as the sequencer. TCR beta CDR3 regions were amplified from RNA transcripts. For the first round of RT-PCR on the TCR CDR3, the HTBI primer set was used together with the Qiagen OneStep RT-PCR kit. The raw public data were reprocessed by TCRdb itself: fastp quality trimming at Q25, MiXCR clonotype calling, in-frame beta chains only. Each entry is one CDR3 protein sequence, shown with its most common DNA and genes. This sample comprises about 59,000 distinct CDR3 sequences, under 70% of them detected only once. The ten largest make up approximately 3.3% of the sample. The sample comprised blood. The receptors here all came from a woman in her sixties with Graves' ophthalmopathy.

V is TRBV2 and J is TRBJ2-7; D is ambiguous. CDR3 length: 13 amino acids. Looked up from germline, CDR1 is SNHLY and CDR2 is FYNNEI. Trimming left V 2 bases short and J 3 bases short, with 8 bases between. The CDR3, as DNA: TGTGCCAGCAGTGAACGCCGTCTCTACGAGCAGTACTTC. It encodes CASSERRLYEQYF.

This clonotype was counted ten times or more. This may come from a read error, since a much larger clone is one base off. The CDR3 is CASSFTTSGEAYEQYF. The CDR3 DNA reads TGCGCCAGCAGCTTCACGACTAGCGGGGAGGCCTACGAGCAGTACTTC. The chain carries TRBV5-1 and TRBJ2-7; 11 nucleotides match TRBD2. Germline-derived CDR1 and CDR2 are SGHRS and YFSETQ. CDR3 size: 16 residues. The V segment lost 2 bases and the J segment 2 bases; nucleotides outside the gene matches: 6. The full variable domain, in which reference TRBV5-1 and TRBJ2-7 provide the parts outside the CDR3, is KAGVTQTPRYLIKTRGQQVTLSCSPISGHRSVSWYQQTPGQGLQFLFEYFSETQRNKGNFPGRFSGRQFSNSRSEMNVSTLELGDSALYLCASSFTTSGEAYEQYFGPGTRLTVT.

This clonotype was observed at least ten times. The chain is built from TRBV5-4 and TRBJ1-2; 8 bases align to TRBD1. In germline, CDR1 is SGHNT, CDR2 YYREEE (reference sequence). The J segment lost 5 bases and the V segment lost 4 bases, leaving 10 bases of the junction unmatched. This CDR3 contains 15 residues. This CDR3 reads CASSRQGRETYGYTF. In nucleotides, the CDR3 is TGTGCCAGCAGCAGACAGGGGAGGGAGACATATGGCTACACCTTC.

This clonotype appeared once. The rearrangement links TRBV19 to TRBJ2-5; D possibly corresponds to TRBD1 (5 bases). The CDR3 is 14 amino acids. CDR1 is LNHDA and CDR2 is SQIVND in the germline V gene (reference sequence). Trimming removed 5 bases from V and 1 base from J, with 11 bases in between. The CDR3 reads CASSRRTSQETQYF. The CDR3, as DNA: TGTGCCAGTAGTCGGCGGACAAGCCAAGAGACCCAGTACTTC.

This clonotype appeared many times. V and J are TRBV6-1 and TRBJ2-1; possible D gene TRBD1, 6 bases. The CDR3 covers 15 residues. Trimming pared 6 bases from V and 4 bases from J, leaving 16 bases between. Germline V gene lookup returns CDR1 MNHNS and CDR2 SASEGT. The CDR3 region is CASSISGDGYNEQFF. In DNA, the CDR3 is TGTGCCAGCAGCATATCAGGGGATGGGTACAATGAGCAGTTCTTC.

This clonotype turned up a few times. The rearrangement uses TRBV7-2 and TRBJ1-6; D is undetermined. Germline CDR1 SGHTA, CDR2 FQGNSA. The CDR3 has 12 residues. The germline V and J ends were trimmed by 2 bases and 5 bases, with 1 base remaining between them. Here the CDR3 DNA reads TGTGCCAGCAGCTTAAATAATTCACCCCTCCACTTT. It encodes CASSLNNSPLHF.

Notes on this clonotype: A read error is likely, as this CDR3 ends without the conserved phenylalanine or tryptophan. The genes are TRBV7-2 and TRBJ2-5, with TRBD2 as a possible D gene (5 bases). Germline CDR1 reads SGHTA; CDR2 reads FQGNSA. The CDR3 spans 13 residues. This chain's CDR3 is CAISFTSVETQYY. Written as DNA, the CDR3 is TGTGCCATCAGCTTTACTAGTGTCGAGACCCAGTACTAC.

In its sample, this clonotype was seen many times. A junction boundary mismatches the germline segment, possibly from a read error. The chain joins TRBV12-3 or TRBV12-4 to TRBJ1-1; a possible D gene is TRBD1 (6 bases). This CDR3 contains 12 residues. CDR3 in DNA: TGTGCCAGCTTTGAGATGGGGACACAGAAAATCTTT. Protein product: CASFEMGTQKIF.

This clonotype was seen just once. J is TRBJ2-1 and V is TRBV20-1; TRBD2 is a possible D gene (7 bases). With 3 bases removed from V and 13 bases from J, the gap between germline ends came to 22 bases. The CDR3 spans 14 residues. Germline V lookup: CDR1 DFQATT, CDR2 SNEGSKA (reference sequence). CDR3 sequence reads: CSASLGGAGNVQFF. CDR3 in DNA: TGCAGTGCTAGTTTAGGGGGGGCTGGGAATGTACAGTTCTTC.

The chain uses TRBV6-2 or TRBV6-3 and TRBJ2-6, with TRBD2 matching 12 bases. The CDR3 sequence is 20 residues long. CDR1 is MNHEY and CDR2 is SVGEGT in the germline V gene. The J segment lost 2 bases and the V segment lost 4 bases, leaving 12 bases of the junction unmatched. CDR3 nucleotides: TGTGCCAGCAGTTCCCCCCAGACTAGCGGGAGAAGGGCTGGGGCCAACGTCCTGACTTTC. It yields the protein CASSSPQTSGRRAGANVLTF.

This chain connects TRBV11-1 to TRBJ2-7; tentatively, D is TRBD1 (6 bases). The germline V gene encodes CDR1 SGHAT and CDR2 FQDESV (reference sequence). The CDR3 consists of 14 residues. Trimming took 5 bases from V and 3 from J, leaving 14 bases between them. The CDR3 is CASSLGQLVYEQYF. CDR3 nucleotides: TGTGCCAGCAGCCTAGGACAGCTAGTCTACGAGCAGTACTTC.

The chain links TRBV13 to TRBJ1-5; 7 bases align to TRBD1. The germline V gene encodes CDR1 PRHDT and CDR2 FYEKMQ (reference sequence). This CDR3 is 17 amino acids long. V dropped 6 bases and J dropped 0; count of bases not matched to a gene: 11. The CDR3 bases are TGTGCCAGCAGGCCCAGCCGGGACAGAAATAGCAATCAGCCCCAGCATTTT. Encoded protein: CASRPSRDRNSNQPQHF.

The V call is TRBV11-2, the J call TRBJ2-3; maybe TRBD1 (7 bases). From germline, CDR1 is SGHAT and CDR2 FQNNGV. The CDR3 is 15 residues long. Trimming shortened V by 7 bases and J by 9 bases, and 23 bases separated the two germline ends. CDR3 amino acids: CASTRTGWGSGTQYF. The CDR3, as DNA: TGTGCCAGCACCCGGACAGGTTGGGGGAGCGGGACGCAGTATTTT.

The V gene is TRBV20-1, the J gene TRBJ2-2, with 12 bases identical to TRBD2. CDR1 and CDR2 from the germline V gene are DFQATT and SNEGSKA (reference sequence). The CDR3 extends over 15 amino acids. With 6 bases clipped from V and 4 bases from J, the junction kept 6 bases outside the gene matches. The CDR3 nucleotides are TGCAGTGCGGTCCCGGGACTAGCGGGCACCGGGGAGCTGTTTTTT. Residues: CSAVPGLAGTGELFF.

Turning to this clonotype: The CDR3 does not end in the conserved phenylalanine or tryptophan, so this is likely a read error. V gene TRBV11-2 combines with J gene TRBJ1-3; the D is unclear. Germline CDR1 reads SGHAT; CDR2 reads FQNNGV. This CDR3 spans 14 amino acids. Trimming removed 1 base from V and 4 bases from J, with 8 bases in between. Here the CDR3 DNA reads TGTGCCAGCAGCTTAGCCCTTTCCGGAAACACCATATATCTT. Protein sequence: CASSLALSGNTIYL.

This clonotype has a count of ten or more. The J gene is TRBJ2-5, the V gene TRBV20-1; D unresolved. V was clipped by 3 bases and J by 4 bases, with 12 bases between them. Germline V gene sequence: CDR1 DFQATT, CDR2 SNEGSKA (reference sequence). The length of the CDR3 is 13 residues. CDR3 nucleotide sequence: TGCAGTGCTAGCGCGAAGCGCCGAGAGACCCAGTACTTC. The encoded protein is CSASAKRRETQYF.

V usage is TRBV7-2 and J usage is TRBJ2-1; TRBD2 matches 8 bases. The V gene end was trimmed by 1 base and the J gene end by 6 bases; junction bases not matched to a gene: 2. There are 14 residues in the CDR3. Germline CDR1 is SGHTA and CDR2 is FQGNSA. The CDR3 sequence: CASSLVAGTNEQFF. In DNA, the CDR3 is TGTGCCAGCAGCTTAGTAGCGGGAACCAATGAGCAGTTCTTC.

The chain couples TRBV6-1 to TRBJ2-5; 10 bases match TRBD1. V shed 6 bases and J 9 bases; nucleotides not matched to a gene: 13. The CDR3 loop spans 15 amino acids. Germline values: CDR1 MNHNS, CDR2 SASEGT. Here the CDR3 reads CASSGPGQGSEAQYF. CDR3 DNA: TGTGCCAGCAGCGGCCCGGGACAGGGGTCGGAGGCCCAGTACTTC.

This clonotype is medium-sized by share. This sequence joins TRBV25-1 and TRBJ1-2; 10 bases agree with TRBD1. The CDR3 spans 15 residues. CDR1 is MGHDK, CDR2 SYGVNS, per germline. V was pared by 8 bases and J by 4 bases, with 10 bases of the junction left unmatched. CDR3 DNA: TGTGCCAGCGGGGCGACAGGGGGCGCCGGCTATGGCTACACCTTC. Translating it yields CASGATGGAGYGYTF.

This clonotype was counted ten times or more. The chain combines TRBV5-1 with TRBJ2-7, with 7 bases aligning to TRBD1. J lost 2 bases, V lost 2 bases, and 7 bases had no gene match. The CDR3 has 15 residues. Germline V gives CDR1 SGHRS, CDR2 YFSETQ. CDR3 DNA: TGCGCCAGCAGCTTAAGTTTCAGGGGGACCTACGAGCAGTACTTC. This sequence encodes CASSLSFRGTYEQYF.

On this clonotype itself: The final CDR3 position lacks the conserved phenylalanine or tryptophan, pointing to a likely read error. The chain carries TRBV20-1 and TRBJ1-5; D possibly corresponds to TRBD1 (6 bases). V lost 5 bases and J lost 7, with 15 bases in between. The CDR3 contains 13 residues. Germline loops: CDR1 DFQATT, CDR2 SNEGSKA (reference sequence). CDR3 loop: CSAGPTGKQPQHL. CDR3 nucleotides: TGCAGTGCTGGTCCAACAGGGAAACAGCCCCAGCATCTT.

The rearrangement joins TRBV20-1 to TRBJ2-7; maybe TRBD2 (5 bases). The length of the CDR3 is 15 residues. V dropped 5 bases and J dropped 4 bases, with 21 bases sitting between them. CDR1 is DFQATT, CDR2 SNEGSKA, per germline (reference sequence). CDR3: CSARRLESDFYEQYF. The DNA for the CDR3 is TGCAGTGCTCGAAGGTTGGAGTCGGACTTTTACGAGCAGTACTTC.